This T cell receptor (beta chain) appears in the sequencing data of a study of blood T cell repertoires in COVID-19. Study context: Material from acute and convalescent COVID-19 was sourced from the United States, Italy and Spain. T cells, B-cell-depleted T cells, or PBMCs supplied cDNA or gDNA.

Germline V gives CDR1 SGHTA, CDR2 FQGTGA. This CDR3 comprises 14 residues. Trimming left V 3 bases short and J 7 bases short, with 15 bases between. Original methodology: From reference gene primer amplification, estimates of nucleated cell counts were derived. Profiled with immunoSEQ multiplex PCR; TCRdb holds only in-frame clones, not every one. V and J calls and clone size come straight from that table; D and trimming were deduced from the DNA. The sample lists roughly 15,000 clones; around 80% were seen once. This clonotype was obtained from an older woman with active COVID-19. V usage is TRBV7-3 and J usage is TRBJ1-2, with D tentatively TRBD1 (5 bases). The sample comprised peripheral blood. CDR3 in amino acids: CASSLGPNRGGYTF. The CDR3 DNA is TGTGCCAGCAGCTTGGGGCCGAACAGAGGTGGCTACACCTTC.